This passage covers 32 T cell receptor beta chains from one sample sequenced in a study of blood T cell repertoires in COVID-19. TCRdb's table, derived via immunoSEQ multiplex PCR, lists solely in-frame clones and lacks some. The table lists about 150,000 clones, roughly four fifths of them singletons, with 1.5% to 2% in the top ten. Input material: peripheral blood. The receptors here all came from a man older than 75 with acute or convalescent COVID-19.

The chain joins TRBV11-1 to TRBJ1-1, with TRBD1 identical over 7 bases. CDR3 length: 15 residues. The germline gives CDR1 SGHAT, CDR2 FQDESV (reference sequence). V was pared by 5 bases and J by 1 base, with 7 bases of the junction left unmatched. The CDR3 sequence is CASSVPGQQNTEAFF. The CDR3 DNA reads TGTGCCAGCAGCGTTCCGGGACAGCAGAACACTGAAGCTTTCTTT.

J is TRBJ2-7 and V is TRBV6-5; TRBD1 agrees at 8 bases. Germline loops: CDR1 MNHEY, CDR2 SVGAGI. This CDR3 has 14 amino acids. J was trimmed by 0 bases and V by 7 bases; bases with no gene match: 5. The CDR3 DNA is TGTGCCAGCATTAGGGACAGGAGCTCCTACGAGCAGTACGTC. Amino acid sequence: CASIRDRSSYEQYV.

This chain uses TRBV5-1 with TRBJ1-1; no reliable D call. The germline gives CDR1 SGHRS, CDR2 YFSETQ. The length of the CDR3 is 14 residues. Between the trimmed V and J ends, which lost 4 bases and 4 bases, there was a span of 14 bases. The CDR3 sequence: CASSPLGWATEAFF. As DNA, the CDR3 is TGCGCCAGCAGCCCCCTGGGCTGGGCCACTGAAGCTTTCTTT.

V and J are TRBV11-2 and TRBJ2-1, with no clear D. The germline gives CDR1 SGHAT, CDR2 FQNNGV. This CDR3 has 14 amino acids. Trimming stripped 1 base from V and 5 bases from J, with 9 bases between. The CDR3 here is CASSLANENNEQFF. The CDR3 nucleotides are TGTGCCAGCAGCTTAGCTAATGAGAACAATGAGCAGTTCTTC.

Here the CDR3 DNA reads TGTGCCAGCAGCTTAGGTCGCGGAAATGGCTACACCTTC. The encoded protein is CASSLGRGNGYTF. This chain joins TRBV11-2 and TRBJ1-2, with D uncertain. Germline loops: CDR1 SGHAT, CDR2 FQNNGV. Trimming removed 1 base from V and 6 bases from J, with 9 bases in between. The CDR3 is 13 amino acids.

This chain connects TRBV28 to TRBJ1-2, with a possible D match to TRBD1 (6 bases). V lost 7 bases, J lost 5 bases, and 17 bases lay in between. The CDR3 spans 14 residues. Germline V gene sequence: CDR1 MDHEN, CDR2 SYDVKM. The CDR3 sequence is CASKGGANQYGYTF. CDR3 nucleotides: TGTGCCAGCAAAGGGGGAGCCAACCAATATGGCTACACCTTC.

The genes are TRBV18 and TRBJ2-3; 7 bases match TRBD1. Germline V gene lookup returns CDR1 KGHSH and CDR2 LQKENI. Germline trimming cut 8 bases from V and 4 bases from J; bases unmatched to any gene: 12. The CDR3 contains 15 residues. The CDR3 protein is CASRHDKGASDTQYF. CDR3 nucleotides: TGTGCCAGCCGACACGACAAGGGGGCCTCAGATACGCAGTATTTT.

The gene calls are TRBV9 and TRBJ1-1, with D possibly matching TRBD1 (5 bases). The V end was cut by 3 bases, the J end by 1 base, with 7 bases between. The CDR3 length is 13 residues. Germline lookup yields CDR1 SGDLS and CDR2 YYNGEE. The chain's CDR3 is CASSAQGNTEAFF. CDR3 in DNA: TGTGCCAGCAGCGCTCAGGGGAACACTGAAGCTTTCTTT. Full variable domain (rest looked up from reference TRBV9 and TRBJ1-1): DSGVTQTPKHLITATGQRVTLRCSPRSGDLSVYWYQQSLDQGLQFLIQYYNGEERAKGNILERFSAQQFPDLHSELNLSSLELGDSALYFCASSAQGNTEAFFGQGTRLTVV.

This chain joins TRBV2 and TRBJ1-2; no clear D. The germline V and J ends were trimmed by 3 bases and 4 bases, with 12 bases remaining between them. Per the germline V gene, CDR1 is SNHLY and CDR2 is FYNNEI. The CDR3 sequence is 14 residues long. The CDR3 is CASSDPGYTYGYTF. CDR3 bases: TGTGCCAGCAGTGACCCAGGATATACCTATGGCTACACCTTC. The whole variable domain, remainder taken from reference TRBV2 and TRBJ1-2, is EPEVTQTPSHQVTQMGQEVILRCVPISNHLYFYWYRQILGQKVEFLVSFYNNEISEKSEIFDDQFSVERPDGSNFTLKIRSTKLEDSAMYFCASSDPGYTYGYTFGSGTRLTVV.

The chain combines TRBV11-2 with TRBJ2-1; 7 bases are a match to TRBD2. V trimming: 7 bases; J trimming: 1 base; junction bases outside the gene matches: 7. Germline loops: CDR1 SGHAT, CDR2 FQNNGV. The CDR3 sequence is 15 residues long. CDR3 sequence reads: CASTGGFGSYNEQFF. CDR3 coding DNA: TGTGCCAGCACCGGGGGGTTCGGGTCCTACAATGAGCAGTTCTTC.

The genes are TRBV6-2 or TRBV6-3 and TRBJ1-4; 10 nucleotides align to TRBD1. This CDR3 contains 16 residues. Germline loops: CDR1 MNHEY, CDR2 SVGEGT. Trimming removed 2 bases from V and 8 bases from J; junction bases left unmatched: 8. The CDR3 DNA sequence: TGTGCCAGCAGTTACGGGACAGGGGACTCTGAAGAAAAACTGTTTTTT. Protein sequence: CASSYGTGDSEEKLFF.

The chain employs TRBV3-1 (or the pseudogene TRBV3-2) and TRBJ1-1; no firm D call. V was cut by 4 bases and J by 5 bases, with 14 bases left in between. CDR3 size: 14 residues. Germline V gene sequence: CDR1 LGHDT, CDR2 YNNKEL (reference sequence). The CDR3 region has the DNA TGTGCCAGCAGCCTAAGGACTAGGTGGACTGAAGCTTTCTTT. Its protein is CASSLRTRWTEAFF.

V gene TRBV18 combines with J gene TRBJ1-5; D ambiguous. With 1 base removed from V and 1 base from J, the gap between germline ends came to 11 bases. Germline V gene lookup returns CDR1 KGHSH and CDR2 LQKENI. CDR3 length: 16 amino acids. CDR3 DNA sequence: TGTGCCAGCTCACCACAGGAGGGTTCGAGCAATCAGCCCCAGCATTTT. This translates into CASSPQEGSSNQPQHF.

The chain joins TRBV5-4 to TRBJ1-1; unclear D gene. V was trimmed by 0 bases and J by 11 bases, leaving 14 bases between them. The CDR3 consists of 13 residues. Germline loops: CDR1 SGHNT, CDR2 YYREEE (reference sequence). The CDR3 is CASSLDSLTHAFF. In DNA, the CDR3 is TGTGCCAGCAGCTTGGACAGTCTCACCCACGCTTTCTTT.

This clone was seen just once. The chain recombines TRBV4-2 with TRBJ1-2, with a weak D call TRBD1 (6 bases). Germline lookup yields CDR1 LGHNA and CDR2 YNFKEQ. V was cut by 1 base and J by 13 bases, with 16 bases left in between. There are 13 residues in the CDR3. The CDR3 coding sequence is TGTGCCAGCAGCCAAGTTGGCCCGGGGGGGCTCACCTTC. This codes for CASSQVGPGGLTF.

The gene calls are TRBV18 and TRBJ1-2, with D unresolved. CDR3 length: 14 residues. V lost 2 bases to trimming and J lost 4 bases, with 11 bases between them. Germline values: CDR1 KGHSH, CDR2 LQKENI. Written as DNA, the CDR3 is TGTGCCAGCTCACCAAGCTCCGCGGCCTATGGCTACACCTTC. This translates into CASSPSSAAYGYTF.

This clone is a singleton in its sample. This chain joins TRBV5-1 and TRBJ2-5; D is possibly TRBD2 (6 bases). This CDR3 is 16 amino acids long. Trimming removed 0 bases at V and 0 bases at J, with 12 bases between. CDR1 is SGHRS and CDR2 is YFSETQ in the germline V gene. The CDR3 loop is CASSLGGRTHQETQYF. The CDR3 DNA sequence: TGCGCCAGCAGCTTGGGAGGGAGGACTCACCAAGAGACCCAGTACTTC.

The J gene is TRBJ2-7, the V gene TRBV11-2; D ambiguous. Germline V gene sequence: CDR1 SGHAT, CDR2 FQNNGV. This CDR3 has 13 residues. The V gene lost 7 bases and the J gene lost 2 bases, with 12 bases spanning the gap. DNA of the CDR3: TGTGCCAGCACCCCGACAAACGCCTACGAGCAGTACGTC. Translation: CASTPTNAYEQYV.

This clone was recorded only once. This chain links TRBV18 with TRBJ2-5; D call uncertain. Trimming left V 6 bases short and J 2 bases short, with 10 bases between. The CDR3 spans 13 residues. Germline CDR1 reads KGHSH; CDR2 reads LQKENI. DNA of the CDR3: TGTGCCAGCTCCCTCAGGCAGCAAGAGACCCAGTACTTC. Translated: CASSLRQQETQYF.

This rearrangement joins TRBV30 to TRBJ2-1, with unresolved D. The CDR3 length is 11 residues. V was cut by 5 bases and J by 2 bases, with 4 bases left in between. The V gene's germline CDR1 is GTSNPN and CDR2 SVGIG (reference sequence). The CDR3 loop reads CAWVTYNEQFF. The CDR3 DNA is TGTGCCTGGGTCACCTACAATGAGCAGTTCTTC.

J is TRBJ1-2 and V is TRBV19, with TRBD1 matching 7 bases. Per the germline V gene, CDR1 is LNHDA and CDR2 is SQIVND (reference sequence). V lost 6 bases to trimming and J lost 5 bases; unmatched junction nucleotides: 3. The CDR3 has 12 amino acids. The CDR3 loop is CASRTGMYGYTF. Written as DNA, the CDR3 is TGTGCCAGTAGGACAGGGATGTATGGCTACACCTTC. Full variable domain (remainder filled in from reference TRBV19 and TRBJ1-2): DGGITQSPKYLFRKEGQNVTLSCEQNLNHDAMYWYRQDPGQGLRLIYYSQIVNDFQKGDIAEGYSVSREKKESFPLTVTSAQKNPTAFYLCASRTGMYGYTFGSGTRLTVV.

V and J are TRBV12-3 or TRBV12-4 and TRBJ2-7; 7 nucleotides line up with TRBD2. The CDR3 covers 13 residues. V lost 3 bases and J lost 3; bases outside the gene matches: 2. CDR3 DNA: TGTGCCAGCAGTTTCGCTAGCGGCTACGAGCAGTACTTC. This sequence encodes CASSFASGYEQYF.

This clone was counted a few times. The genes are TRBV6-1 and TRBJ1-6; TRBD1 matches at 7 bases. The junction had 5 bases not matched to a gene; V was cut back by 2 bases and J by 7 bases. This CDR3 region has 15 residues. CDR1 is MNHNS and CDR2 is SASEGT in the germline V gene. The CDR3 DNA reads TGTGCCAGCAGTGAAATCACAGGGGTCAATTCACCCCTCCACTTT. This sequence encodes CASSEITGVNSPLHF.

This clone was seen a handful of times. The gene calls are TRBV5-8 and TRBJ1-3, with D possibly being TRBD1 (5 bases). The V end lost 4 bases, the J end lost 4 bases, and 12 bases lay between the germline ends. Germline V CDR1 and CDR2: SGHTS, YDEGEE. There are 14 residues in the CDR3. The CDR3 loop is CASSVTVLGNTIYF. The CDR3 nucleotides are TGTGCCAGCAGCGTGACAGTACTCGGAAACACCATATATTTT.

The V call is TRBV6-1, the J call TRBJ2-7; 12 positions match TRBD1. The CDR3 is 17 amino acids. The germline V gene encodes CDR1 MNHNS and CDR2 SASEGT. Trimming cost V 2 bases and J 4 bases; bases outside gene matches: 9. The CDR3 DNA follows: TGTGCCAGCAGTGAAATGGTCGGGACAGGGGGCACTTACGAGCAGTACGTC. Protein: CASSEMVGTGGTYEQYV.

This chain links TRBV7-3 with TRBJ1-2, with 7 bases fitting TRBD1. The germline CDR1 and CDR2 sequences are SGHTA and FQGTGA. This CDR3 is 14 amino acids long. With 4 bases clipped from V and 7 bases from J, the junction kept 9 bases outside the gene matches. The CDR3 here is CASSSMTGIGGYTF. The CDR3 DNA reads as TGTGCCAGCAGCTCCATGACAGGGATAGGTGGCTACACCTTC. The complete variable domain, with remaining parts taken from reference TRBV7-3 and TRBJ1-2, reads GAGVSQTPSNKVTEKGKYVELRCDPISGHTALYWYRQSLGQGPEFLIYFQGTGAADDSGLPNDRFFAVRPEGSVSTLKIQRTERGDSAVYLCASSSMTGIGGYTFGSGTRLTVV.

This clone was picked up one time. The J gene is TRBJ2-7, the V gene TRBV21-1; TRBD2, the D gene given by the table, was not confirmed from the DNA. TRBV21-1 counts as a pseudogene. This CDR3 region has 14 residues. The CDR3 protein is CASSKVLSSLEQYV. Written as DNA, the CDR3 is TGTGCCAGCAGCAAAGTGTTGTCTTCCCTCGAGCAGTACGTC.

This chain uses TRBV28 with TRBJ1-1; a possible D gene is TRBD1 (6 bases). The V and J ends lost 10 bases and 5 bases respectively, with 14 bases between them. Germline CDR1 is MDHEN and CDR2 is SYDVKM. The CDR3 consists of 12 residues. The CDR3 sequence is CATTWGRTEAFF. As DNA, the CDR3 is TGTGCCACCACTTGGGGGCGAACTGAAGCTTTCTTT.

This chain joins TRBV24-1 and TRBJ2-5, with 7 bases lining up with TRBD1. Germline V CDR1 and CDR2: KGHDR, SFDVKD. This CDR3 contains 15 residues. With V trimmed by 4 bases and J by 0 bases, 4 bases remained unmatched. CDR3 region: CATSDPDRYQETQYF. The CDR3 bases are TGTGCCACCAGTGACCCGGACAGGTACCAAGAGACCCAGTACTTC.

The chain combines TRBV6-1 with TRBJ1-5; D gene uncertain. Trimming removed 5 bases from V and 7 bases from J, with 15 bases in between. The CDR3 is 14 amino acids. Germline V gene sequence: CDR1 MNHNS, CDR2 SASEGT. CDR3 residues: CASSFNPSEQPQHF. Here the CDR3 DNA reads TGTGCCAGCAGTTTTAACCCGAGCGAACAGCCCCAGCATTTT.

In its sample, this clone was seen once. The chain recombines TRBV28 with TRBJ2-4; 8 nucleotides align to TRBD1. Germline CDR1 MDHEN, CDR2 SYDVKM. V trimming: 3 bases; J trimming: 16 bases; junction bases outside the gene matches: 8. The CDR3 length is 12 residues. CDR3 sequence: CASSLTGAPSYF. The CDR3 DNA reads as TGTGCCAGCAGTTTGACAGGGGCCCCCTCATACTTC.

DNA of the CDR3: TGCGCCAGCAGCTTGGGGGCCACTAGCGGGGCCTACACAGATACGCAGTATTTT. Protein sequence: CASSLGATSGAYTDTQYF. The V and J genes are TRBV5-1 and TRBJ2-3, with 10 bases fitting TRBD2. The V gene end was trimmed by 0 bases and the J gene end by 2 bases; junction bases not matched to a gene: 9. Germline V gene sequence: CDR1 SGHRS, CDR2 YFSETQ. This CDR3 has 18 amino acids.